This entry lists 25 T cell receptor beta chains sequenced from one sample in a study of spatial heterogeneity in lung cancer. Study-level results: Counts that tracked tumor mutation counts were those of expanded intratumoral alpha and beta TCRs.

Antigens for these TCRs are unknown. TCRdb reprocessed the 5' RACE reads with MiXCR, giving one entry per CDR3 protein. Of around 6,000 distinct CDR3 sequences listed, roughly 16% were seen once; the top ten hold roughly 10%. Time point described: sample taken at primary tumor resection. The sequencing here drew on lung tumor tissue, taken at surgery. These receptors came from a male donor with early-stage non-small cell lung cancer.

Relative to its sample, this clonotype is medium-sized. The size of this beta chain means little, since it is a stray read in a library made for alpha chains. The J gene is TRBJ2-3, the V gene TRBV5-1, with D possibly matching TRBD2 (6 bases). The CDR3 covers 14 residues. The germline CDR1 and CDR2 sequences are SGHRS and YFSETQ. V was pared by 0 bases and J by 6 bases, with 11 bases between. The CDR3 region is CASSLGWTTDTQYF. CDR3 DNA sequence: TGCGCCAGCAGCTTGGGATGGACTACCGATACGCAGTATTTT.

By share of the sample, this clonotype is medium-sized (0.01 to 0.1%). This beta chain is an unintended read in a library built for alpha chains; its size means little. The gene calls are TRBV7-9 and TRBJ2-4; D ambiguous. The CDR3 is 12 amino acids. CDR1 SEHNR and CDR2 FQNEAQ come from the germline V gene (reference sequence). Trimming shortened V by 5 bases and J by 9 bases, and 11 bases separated the two germline ends. In DNA, the CDR3 is TGTGCCAGCAGCCTCATTAGTGGCATTCAGTACTTC. Its translation: CASSLISGIQYF.

This clonotype is deemed medium-sized. Because this beta chain is a stray read in a library intended to capture alpha chains, its abundance should not be given much weight. This chain joins TRBV5-5 and TRBJ2-1; 10 bases match TRBD2. V gave up 4 bases and J gave up 5 bases; unmatched junction bases: 18. The CDR3 covers 19 residues. Germline assignment: CDR1 SGHKS and CDR2 YYEKEE (reference sequence). DNA for the CDR3: TGTGCCAGCAGCCCGAGGGACAGAATAGCGGGAGGTAAACACAATGAGCAGTTCTTC. This translates into CASSPRDRIAGGKHNEQFF.

In its sample, this clonotype is medium-sized. A library made for alpha chains picked up this beta chain off target, so its size means little. The chain uses TRBV4-3 and TRBJ1-2; D unclear. With 1 base removed from V and 1 base from J, the gap between germline ends came to 10 bases. Germline V gene lookup returns CDR1 LGHNA and CDR2 YSLEER. This CDR3 has 15 residues. The CDR3 spells CASSQVSNNNYGYTF. The CDR3 DNA follows: TGCGCCAGCAGCCAAGTGTCTAACAATAACTATGGCTACACCTTC.

This clonotype is labeled as medium-sized (0.01 to 0.1%). The library was prepared for alpha chains; this beta chain is a stray read, so its frequency means little. The chain has TRBV7-2 and TRBJ2-7, with D perhaps TRBD2 (5 bases). V lost 5 bases to trimming and J lost 3 bases, with 8 bases between them. CDR3 length equals 12 residues. The germline CDR1 and CDR2 sequences are SGHTA and FQGNSA. CDR3 sequence (DNA): TGTGCCAGCAGCCCCGGAGGCTACGAGCAGTACTTC. Residues: CASSPGGYEQYF.

This clonotype counts as medium-sized. This beta chain lies outside the target of a library built for alpha chains; its clone size means little. The genes are TRBV24-1 and TRBJ2-1; the D call may be TRBD1 or TRBD2 (5 bases each). CDR1 and CDR2 from the germline V gene are KGHDR and SFDVKD. The CDR3 totals 13 residues. V was cut by 2 bases and J by 10 bases, with 11 bases left in between. The CDR3 spells CATSDSHGGEQFF. CDR3 bases: TGTGCCACCAGTGATTCCCATGGGGGAGAGCAGTTCTTC.

On this clonotype: This beta chain is an off-target read within a library intended for alpha chains, so its frequency means little. V and J are TRBV7-2 and TRBJ2-2; TRBD1 is a possible D gene (6 bases). Germline-derived CDR1 and CDR2 are SGHTA and FQGNSA. V was shortened by 1 base and J by 4 bases, with 10 bases between the two germline ends. CDR3 length: 15 amino acids. CDR3 protein: CASSLGQGSTGELFF. The CDR3 DNA sequence: TGTGCCAGCAGCTTAGGGCAGGGGAGCACCGGGGAGCTGTTTTTT.

In this sample, this clonotype is medium-sized. This beta chain was picked up by a library intended for alpha chains and is off target, so its count carries little meaning. V and J are TRBV11-2 and TRBJ2-2, with a weak D call TRBD1 (5 bases). Germline V lookup: CDR1 SGHAT, CDR2 FQNNGV. CDR3 length: 15 amino acids. The V end was cut by 1 base, the J end by 6 bases, with 12 bases between. In DNA form, the CDR3 reads TGTGCCAGCAGCTTAGTCCTACAGGACGCCGGGGAGCTGTTTTTT. This encodes CASSLVLQDAGELFF.

Judged by abundance, this clonotype is medium-sized (0.01 to 0.1%). This beta chain is off target for a library built for alpha chains, so its abundance means little. V gene TRBV6-1 combines with J gene TRBJ1-4; 7 bases are a match to TRBD1. The CDR3 totals 14 residues. V was pared by 0 bases and J by 15 bases, with 10 bases of the junction left unmatched. Germline CDR1 is MNHNS and CDR2 is SASEGT. CDR3 nucleotides: TGTGCCAGCAGTGAAGCTTCCGGGACAGCAATTATGTTTTTT. Protein: CASSEASGTAIMFF.

This clonotype was seen many times. The library was built for alpha chains, so this beta chain is an off-target read and its size means little. V usage is TRBV20-1 and J usage is TRBJ1-4, with D tentatively TRBD1 (5 bases). CDR1 is DFQATT, CDR2 SNEGSKA, per germline (reference sequence). This CDR3 has 17 amino acids. V was shortened by 5 bases and J by 3 bases, with 22 bases between the two germline ends. The CDR3 sequence is CSAFKSSRGAANEKLFF. For the CDR3, the DNA is TGCAGTGCTTTCAAAAGCTCTAGGGGTGCGGCTAATGAAAAACTGTTTTTT.

Worth noting for this clonotype: This beta chain slipped into a library made for alpha chains as a stray read, so its size is not meaningful. The V call is TRBV12-3 or TRBV12-4, the J call TRBJ2-7, with 11 bases matching TRBD2. The length of the CDR3 is 14 residues. V was clipped by 4 bases and J by 7 bases; unmatched bases: 6. The DNA of the CDR3 is TGTGCCAGCAGTTCGGGACTAGCGGTTTTGGAGCAGTACTTC. This sequence encodes CASSSGLAVLEQYF.

This clonotype counts as medium-sized. The library was built for alpha chains, so this beta chain is an off-target read and its size means little. This chain uses TRBV7-9 with TRBJ1-1; D is undetermined. The V end lost 6 bases, the J end lost 1 base, and 6 bases lay between the germline ends. Germline V gives CDR1 SEHNR, CDR2 FQNEAQ (reference sequence). This CDR3 is 12 amino acids long. The CDR3 protein is CASRGGNTEAFF. Written as DNA, the CDR3 is TGTGCCAGCAGGGGAGGGAACACTGAAGCTTTCTTT. Together with reference TRBV7-9 and TRBJ1-1, the CDR3 gives the full variable domain: DTGVSQNPRHKITKRGQNVTFRCDPISEHNRLYWYRQTLGQGPEFLTYFQNEAQLEKSRLLSDRFSAERPKGSFSTLEIQRTEQGDSAMYLCASRGGNTEAFFGQGTRLTVV.

In the case of this clonotype: This beta chain was picked up by a library intended for alpha chains and is off target, so its count carries little meaning. The rearrangement uses TRBV15 and TRBJ2-3, with no clear D. Trimming shortened V by 1 base and J by 6 bases, and 5 bases separated the two germline ends. The CDR3 spans 12 residues. CDR1 and CDR2 from the germline V gene are LNHNV and YYDKDF (reference sequence). CDR3 residues: CATSRVWDTQYF. In nucleotides, the CDR3 is TGTGCCACCAGCAGAGTGTGGGATACGCAGTATTTT.

This clonotype is categorized as medium-sized (0.01 to 0.1%). Since the library was made to target alpha chains, this beta chain is a stray read and its abundance is not meaningful. The V call is TRBV7-8, the J call TRBJ1-2, with D unclear. CDR3 size: 12 residues. Germline CDR1 and CDR2: SGHVS and FQNEAQ. This CDR3 reads CASSGANYGYTF. In DNA, the CDR3 is TGTGCTTCCAGCGGAGCTAACTATGGCTACACCTTC.

This clonotype is labeled as medium-sized. Because this beta chain is a stray read in a library intended to capture alpha chains, its abundance should not be given much weight. The chain recombines TRBV28 with TRBJ1-4; TRBD1 aligns across 8 bases. The junction had 14 bases not matched to a gene; V was cut back by 6 bases and J by 11 bases. CDR1 MDHEN and CDR2 SYDVKM come from the germline V gene. This CDR3 has 15 residues. CDR3 residues: CASRATGTGAKKLFF. The CDR3 DNA sequence: TGTGCCAGCAGAGCCACCGGGACAGGCGCTAAGAAACTGTTTTTT.

This clonotype was detected a few times. Found in a library prepared for alpha chains, this beta chain is an off-target read, and its abundance has little meaning. The chain couples TRBV12-3 or TRBV12-4 to TRBJ2-7; the D gene is possibly TRBD2 (5 bases). Trimming removed 3 bases from V and 7 bases from J, with 10 bases in between. The CDR3 has 12 amino acids. The CDR3 spells CASSFRRLEQYF. The CDR3 DNA reads TGTGCCAGCAGTTTCAGGAGGCTAGAGCAGTACTTC.

Details on this clonotype: Possible read error: a much larger clone is one base away. This beta chain is an unintended read in a library built for alpha chains; its size means little. The rearrangement uses TRBV27 and TRBJ2-7, with 8 positions matching TRBD1. The trim removed 10 bases at V and 5 bases at J, leaving 16 bases unmatched. This CDR3 region has 15 residues. Germline CDR1 and CDR2: MNHEY and SMNVEV (reference sequence). CDR3 DNA sequence: TGTGCCACCTTCTCAGGGGGCGCCGGGTCCCACGAGCAGTACTTC. It encodes CATFSGGAGSHEQYF.

Relative to its sample, this clonotype is medium-sized. This beta chain is an off-target read within a library intended for alpha chains, so its frequency means little. The CDR3 nucleotides read TGTGCCAGCAGCGCCCACGTCGACAGGTCGACGACTGAAGCTTTCTTT. Protein: CASSAHVDRSTTEAFF. The rearrangement links TRBV9 to TRBJ1-1; D might be TRBD1 (6 bases). CDR3 length equals 16 residues. Trimming removed 3 bases at V and 5 bases at J, with 20 bases between. Germline V gene sequence: CDR1 SGDLS, CDR2 YYNGEE.

This clonotype has a count of ten or more. As an off-target read in a library built for alpha chains, this beta chain has a frequency of little significance. This chain uses TRBV29-1 with TRBJ1-2; D may be TRBD1 (5 bases). The CDR3 contains 13 residues. Trimming shortened V by 2 bases and J by 4 bases, and 11 bases separated the two germline ends. Germline CDR1 is SQVTM and CDR2 is ANQGSEA. CDR3 in DNA: TGCAGCGTTGAAAAAGGGGAGGGCTATGGCTACACCTTC. Protein: CSVEKGEGYGYTF.

Relative to its sample, this clonotype is medium-sized (0.01 to 0.1%). Since the library was made to target alpha chains, this beta chain is a stray read and its abundance is not meaningful. The V and J genes are TRBV19 and TRBJ1-5; no definite D call. Trimming removed 5 bases at V and 1 base at J, with 9 bases between. This CDR3 contains 14 residues. Looked up from germline, CDR1 is LNHDA and CDR2 is SQIVND (reference sequence). The CDR3 region has the DNA TGTGCCAGTAGTGTAGGGATGAGCAATCAGCCCCAGCATTTT. Translating it yields CASSVGMSNQPQHF.

In its sample, this clonotype ranks as medium-sized. Little can be read into the size of this beta chain, an off-target read in a library designed for alpha chains. V usage is TRBV9 and J usage is TRBJ2-2, with 7 positions matching TRBD2. Germline V gene data show CDR1 as SGDLS and CDR2 as YYNGEE. The CDR3 is made up of 16 amino acids. After removal of 3 bases from V and 7 bases from J, the junction contained 12 bases not matched to a gene. CDR3 loop: CASSARESLAVGELFF. As DNA, the CDR3 is TGTGCCAGCAGCGCCCGGGAGAGCCTAGCGGTCGGGGAGCTGTTTTTT.

Within the sample, this clonotype is medium-sized. Being off target in a library aimed at alpha chains, this beta chain has a size of little meaning. The V call is TRBV7-2, the J call TRBJ2-1; TRBD2 might be the D (6 bases). The germline V and J ends were trimmed by 4 bases and 9 bases, with 19 bases remaining between them. The CDR3 totals 15 residues. From germline, CDR1 is SGHTA and CDR2 FQGNSA. CDR3 region: CASSSARGSSSEQFF. Written as DNA, the CDR3 is TGTGCCAGCAGCTCAGCCCGGGGGTCTAGCAGTGAGCAGTTCTTC.

This clonotype is categorized as medium-sized. Because the library targeted alpha chains, this beta chain is an off-target read whose size means little. The chain is built from TRBV3-1 and TRBJ2-5; D might be TRBD1 (6 bases). The CDR3 runs 13 residues. In germline, CDR1 is LGHDT, CDR2 YNNKEL (reference sequence). V lost 0 bases and J lost 6, with 8 bases in between. CDR3 protein: CASSQEGGKTQYF. The CDR3 DNA is TGTGCCAGCAGCCAAGAAGGGGGAAAGACCCAGTACTTC.

This clonotype showed up many times. This beta chain is a stray sequence in a library constructed for alpha chains; its clone size is not meaningful. This chain uses TRBV20-1 with TRBJ1-1; D may be TRBD1 (6 bases). With 3 bases removed from V and 4 bases from J, the gap between germline ends came to 9 bases. This CDR3 is 12 amino acids long. Germline V gene data show CDR1 as DFQATT and CDR2 as SNEGSKA (reference sequence). The CDR3 DNA is TGCAGTGCTAGCCGAGGGGGCACTGAAGCTTTCTTT. Encoded protein: CSASRGGTEAFF.

This clonotype is judged medium-sized (0.01 to 0.1%). This beta chain was picked up by a library intended for alpha chains and is off target, so its count carries little meaning. The rearrangement links TRBV12-3 or TRBV12-4 to TRBJ2-1; 11 nucleotides align to TRBD2. The CDR3 contains 15 residues. Unmatched junction bases numbered 3, after V lost 7 bases and J lost 1 base. The CDR3 nucleotides are TGTGCCAGCACCGTAGCGGGAGGGTCCTACAATGAGCAGTTCTTC. Protein: CASTVAGGSYNEQFF.